This T cell receptor beta chain was documented in a study of hypomethylating agent response in myelodysplastic syndrome. Produced via immunoSEQ multiplex PCR; TCRdb's table is partial and in-frame only. The sample records 10,000 to 11,000 clones, about 83% being singletons. J lost 4 bases, V lost 0 bases, and 6 bases had no gene match. Per germline, CDR1 SGHTA and CDR2 FQGTGA. The CDR3 is 18 amino acids. This clonotype originated in a human donor with myelodysplastic syndrome. Here the sequenced sample was bone marrow, taken before or after starting hypomethylating agent treatment for myelodysplastic syndrome (not recorded which). This chain uses TRBV7-3 with TRBJ2-1; 13 bases are shared with TRBD2. The CDR3 region is CASSLTPRLAGGYNEQFF. The CDR3 DNA follows: TGTGCCAGCAGCTTAACTCCGAGACTAGCGGGGGGATACAATGAGCAGTTCTTC. The full variable domain, completed using reference TRBV7-3 and TRBJ2-1, is GAGVSQTPSNKVTEKGKYVELRCDPISGHTALYWYRQSLGQGPEFLIYFQGTGAADDSGLPNDRFFAVRPEGSVSTLKIQRTERGDSAVYLCASSLTPRLAGGYNEQFFGPGTRLTVL.